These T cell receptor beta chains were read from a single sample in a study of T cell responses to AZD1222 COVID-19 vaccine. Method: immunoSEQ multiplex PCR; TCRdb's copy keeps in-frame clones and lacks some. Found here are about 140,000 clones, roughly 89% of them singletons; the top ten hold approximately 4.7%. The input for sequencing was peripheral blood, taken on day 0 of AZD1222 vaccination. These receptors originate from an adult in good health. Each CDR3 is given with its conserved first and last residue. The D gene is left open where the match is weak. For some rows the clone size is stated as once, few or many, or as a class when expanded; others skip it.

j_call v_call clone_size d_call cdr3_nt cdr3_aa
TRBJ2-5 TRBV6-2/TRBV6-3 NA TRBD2 TGTGCCAGCAGCGGACTAGCGGGAGAGACCCAGTACTTC CASSGLAGETQYF
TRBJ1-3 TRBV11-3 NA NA TGTGCCAGCAGCCGAGGGAGCGCCGGGAACACCATATATTTT CASSRGSAGNTIYF
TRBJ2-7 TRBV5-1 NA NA TGCGCCAGCAGCATGGGACCCTCCAACTACGAGCAGTACTTC CASSMGPSNYEQYF
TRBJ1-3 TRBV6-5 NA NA TGTGCCAGCACCCAGCGAGGTAGTGGAAACACCATATATTTT CASTQRGSGNTIYF
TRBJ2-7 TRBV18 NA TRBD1 TGTGCCAGCTCAGCACTCGCGTTAAGGACAGGGGATTCCTACGAGCAGTACTTC CASSALALRTGDSYEQYF
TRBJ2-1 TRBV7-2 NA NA TGTGCCAGCAGCCCTGGGCTAGCGCCTTACAATGAGCAGTTCTTC CASSPGLAPYNEQFF
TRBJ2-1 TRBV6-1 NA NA TGTGCCAGCAGTGATTTAAACGTGAACAATGAGCAGTTCTTC CASSDLNVNNEQFF
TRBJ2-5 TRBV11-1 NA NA TGTGCCAGCAGCGGGGACGGGGTCTTCCAAGAGACCCAGTACTTC CASSGDGVFQETQYF
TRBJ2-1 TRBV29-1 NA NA TGCAGCGTTGAAAATGGGCGGGGATACAATGAGCAGTTCTTC CSVENGRGYNEQFF
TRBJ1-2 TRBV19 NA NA TGTGCCAGTAGTACCCTCAGCTTGGGAGGGAGGTATGGCTACACCTTC CASSTLSLGGRYGYTF
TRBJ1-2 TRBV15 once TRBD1 TGTGCCACCAGCAGGGACAGGGGGCCTACTAACTATGGCTACACCTTC CATSRDRGPTNYGYTF
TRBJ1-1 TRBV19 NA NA TGTGCCAGTAGTTATCCAGGGGTGGGCGGTGAAGCTTTCTTT CASSYPGVGGEAFF
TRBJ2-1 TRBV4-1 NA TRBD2 TGCGCCAGCAGCCAGACTAGCGGGGGGACGAATGAGCAGTTCTTC CASSQTSGGTNEQFF
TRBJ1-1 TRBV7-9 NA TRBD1 TGTGCCAGCGGTATACAGGGGGACAGGAAGACTGAAGCTTTCTTT CASGIQGDRKTEAFF
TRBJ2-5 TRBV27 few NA TGTGCCAGCAGTTTATACGGGGGCGCGGGTGAGACCCAGTACTTC CASSLYGGAGETQYF
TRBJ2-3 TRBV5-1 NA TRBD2 TGCGCCAGCAGAAACATAGCGGGGGCGGTGGATACGCAGTATTTT CASRNIAGAVDTQYF
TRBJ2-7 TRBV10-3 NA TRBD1 TGTGCCATCAAACAGGGGGCAACGTCCGAGCAGTACTTC CAIKQGATSEQYF
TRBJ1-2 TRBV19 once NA TGTGCCAGTAGGACGCTAGGGGGTGTCATCCACTATGGCTACACCTTC CASRTLGGVIHYGYTF